Shown below are 7 T cell receptor beta chains from a single sample sequenced in a study of early T cells in non-severe SARS-CoV-2 infection. TCRdb re-analysed the 5' RACE reads in MiXCR, keeping a single row per CDR3 protein. The sample includes roughly 20,000 distinct CDR3 sequences, around 3.3% seen only once; the top ten take around 5.4%. Sequencing input: whole blood. These receptor sequences come from an adult who was a healthcare worker with PCR-confirmed SARS-CoV-2 infection or an uninfected control (not recorded which).

This clonotype was observed many times. This rearrangement joins TRBV7-9 to TRBJ1-1; TRBD1 might be the D (6 bases). Germline V CDR1 and CDR2: SEHNR, FQNEAQ (reference sequence). CDR3 size: 14 residues. The V end was cut by 3 bases, the J end by 6 bases, with 14 bases between. Here the CDR3 DNA reads TGTGCCAGCAGCTTTCCACAGGGAGGGGCTGAAGCTTTCTTT. It yields the protein CASSFPQGGAEAFF.

This clonotype was recorded many times. A junction boundary mismatches the germline segment, possibly from a read error. The CDR3 spells CASSAGGQTDTQYF. The DNA for the CDR3 is TGTGCTAGCAGCGCCGGGGGGCAGACAGATACGCAGTATTTT. This chain joins TRBV7-7 and TRBJ2-3, with a weak D call TRBD2 (7 bases). This CDR3 is built from 14 residues. CDR1 is SSHAT, CDR2 FNYEAQ, per germline (reference sequence).

This clonotype was picked up many times. V and J are TRBV6-6 and TRBJ2-6; 9 bases fit TRBD1. The germline gives CDR1 MNHNY, CDR2 SVGAGI (reference sequence). V was pared by 7 bases and J by 2 bases, with 6 bases of the junction left unmatched. This CDR3 has 16 amino acids. The CDR3 bases are TGTGCCAGCAAGAGGACAGGGGTACCTGGGGCCAACGTCCTGACTTTC. Protein: CASKRTGVPGANVLTF.

This clonotype has a handful of counts. The J gene is TRBJ2-7, the V gene TRBV7-2, with TRBD2 as a possible D gene (5 bases). Trimming took 4 bases from V and 3 from J, leaving 10 bases between them. Germline CDR1 reads SGHTA; CDR2 reads FQGNSA. The CDR3 loop spans 13 amino acids. The CDR3 bases are TGTGCCAGCAGCTCAGCGGACGGCTACGAGCAGTACTTC. Its protein product is CASSSADGYEQYF.

The chain couples TRBV6-2 or TRBV6-3 to TRBJ1-2, with a tentative D call TRBD1 (5 bases). CDR1 is MNHEY and CDR2 is SVGEGT in the germline V gene. Trimming shortened V by 3 bases and J by 4 bases, and 12 bases separated the two germline ends. The CDR3 runs 14 residues. The CDR3 coding sequence is TGTGCCAGCAGTTATGAGGGACCAATCTATGGCTACACCTTC. It codes for CASSYEGPIYGYTF.

This clonotype has ten or more counts. J is TRBJ2-1 and V is TRBV5-1; 9 positions agree with TRBD2. CDR3 size: 15 residues. V was pared by 2 bases and J by 2 bases, with 2 bases of the junction left unmatched. Germline CDR1 and CDR2: SGHRS and YFSETQ. This CDR3 is CASSLGGRAYNEQFF. The CDR3 nucleotides read TGCGCCAGCAGCTTAGGCGGGAGGGCCTACAATGAGCAGTTCTTC.

This clonotype was observed at least ten times. The chain has TRBV28 and TRBJ1-1; D is possibly TRBD1 (5 bases). The germline V and J ends were trimmed by 3 bases and 5 bases, with 10 bases remaining between them. Germline V CDR1 and CDR2: MDHEN, SYDVKM. The CDR3 is made up of 13 amino acids. Here the CDR3 reads CASSFRGGTEAFF. CDR3 bases: TGTGCCAGCAGTTTTCGTGGGGGTACTGAAGCTTTCTTT.